These 21 T cell receptor beta chains came from one sample sequenced in a study of neurological immune-mediated disorders. Documented time point: longitudinal time-point 1 (baseline). TCRdb redid the calling of the 5' RACE reads with MiXCR, one entry per CDR3 protein. The table shows tens of thousands of distinct CDR3 sequences, with roughly 10% occurring only once. The source material was PBMCs. These receptors were obtained from a man younger than 45 in good health.

Ten or more counts support this clonotype. The chain uses TRBV4-1 and TRBJ1-4; 7 bases map to TRBD1. Per germline, CDR1 MGHRA and CDR2 YSYEKL. CDR3 length: 14 residues. Trimming took 0 bases from V and 8 from J; bases not matched to a gene: 3. CDR3 sequence: CASSQENRGEKLFF. The CDR3 nucleotides are TGCGCCAGCAGCCAAGAGAACAGGGGCGAAAAACTGTTTTTT.

Many counts were recorded for this clonotype. The chain links TRBV15 to TRBJ1-4; D is uncertain. Germline CDR1 LNHNV, CDR2 YYDKDF (reference sequence). V was pared by 0 bases and J by 3 bases, with 5 bases between. The CDR3 sequence is 14 residues long. CDR3 sequence: CATSRDWSNEKLFF. CDR3 nucleotides: TGTGCCACCAGCAGAGATTGGTCTAATGAAAAACTGTTTTTT.

The chain uses TRBV30 and TRBJ2-2, with no clear D. The V gene lost 0 bases and the J gene lost 3 bases, with 5 bases spanning the gap. Germline V gene data show CDR1 as GTSNPN and CDR2 as SVGIG (reference sequence). The CDR3 is made up of 13 amino acids. DNA of the CDR3: TGTGCCTGGAGTGTGGGATACACCGGGGAGCTGTTTTTT. This codes for CAWSVGYTGELFF.

This clonotype was detected ten times or more. The chain joins TRBV20-1 to TRBJ2-1; 12 positions agree with TRBD2. Germline V gene lookup returns CDR1 DFQATT and CDR2 SNEGSKA (reference sequence). The V and J ends lost 1 base and 6 bases, in that order; junction bases with no gene match: 16. CDR3 length equals 19 residues. The CDR3 is CSARGRTLRLAGAPNEQFF. DNA of the CDR3: TGCAGTGCTAGAGGCCGAACACTTAGACTAGCGGGAGCGCCCAATGAGCAGTTCTTC.

The chain employs TRBV3-1 and TRBJ2-7, with 7 bases matching TRBD2. This CDR3 has 15 amino acids. The V gene's germline CDR1 is LGHDT and CDR2 YNNKEL (reference sequence). The CDR3 nucleotides read TGTACGAGCAGCCAAGATGGTCGCGGGAGCTACGAGCAGTACTTC. Its translation: CTSSQDGRGSYEQYF.

Ten or more counts support this clonotype. The chain uses TRBV7-6 and TRBJ2-7, with D unclear. V lost 0 bases, J lost 2 bases, and 5 bases lay in between. The V gene's germline CDR1 is SGHVS and CDR2 FNYEAQ. The CDR3 extends over 13 amino acids. The CDR3 DNA sequence: TGTGCCAGCAGCTTAGCGGACGCCTACGAGCAGTACTTC. This translates into CASSLADAYEQYF.

This clonotype occurred a few times. The chain joins TRBV29-1 to TRBJ2-3; tentative D call: TRBD2 (5 bases). Germline V lookup: CDR1 SQVTM, CDR2 ANQGSEA. The germline V and J ends were trimmed by 2 bases and 0 bases, with 12 bases remaining between them. The CDR3 is made up of 15 amino acids. CDR3 coding DNA: TGCAGCGTTGAACAGCGGCACACTAGCACAGATACGCAGTATTTT. Encoded protein: CSVEQRHTSTDTQYF.

In its sample, this clonotype was seen a few times. J is TRBJ1-2 and V is TRBV18, with D uncertain. This CDR3 contains 13 residues. The germline V and J ends were trimmed by 2 bases and 2 bases, with 6 bases remaining between them. CDR1 is KGHSH and CDR2 is LQKENI in the germline V gene. The CDR3 DNA is TGTGCCAGCTCACCAGGAGGGAACTATGGCTACACCTTC. It yields the protein CASSPGGNYGYTF.

This clonotype appeared a few times. The chain couples TRBV20-1 to TRBJ1-3; the D is unclear. With 7 bases removed from V and 2 bases from J, the gap between germline ends came to 12 bases. The germline V gene encodes CDR1 DFQATT and CDR2 SNEGSKA (reference sequence). The CDR3 consists of 13 residues. The CDR3 sequence: CSVAEPAGNTIYF. For the CDR3, the DNA is TGCAGTGTTGCAGAGCCAGCTGGAAACACCATATATTTT.

This clonotype was picked up many times. This chain links TRBV28 with TRBJ2-3, with 14 bases aligning to TRBD2. The CDR3 runs 15 residues. The V and J ends lost 8 bases and 4 bases, in that order; junction bases with no gene match: 5. Germline CDR1 and CDR2: MDHEN and SYDVKM. CDR3 sequence reads: CASRLAGGQADTQYF. For the CDR3, the DNA is TGTGCCAGCCGACTAGCGGGAGGGCAGGCAGATACGCAGTATTTT.

This clonotype was observed many times. The genes are TRBV20-1 and TRBJ2-7, with 8 nucleotides matching TRBD1. V shed 6 bases, J shed 4 bases, and the junction held 14 bases outside the gene matches. The CDR3 extends over 15 amino acids. Per germline, CDR1 DFQATT and CDR2 SNEGSKA (reference sequence). The CDR3 bases are TGCAGTGCGGAGTCCAGCAACAGGGGGGAATACGAGCAGTACTTC. It encodes CSAESSNRGEYEQYF.

This clonotype was detected many times. J is TRBJ2-7 and V is TRBV7-2; perhaps TRBD1 as D (5 bases). Germline CDR1 reads SGHTA; CDR2 reads FQGNSA. The CDR3 sequence is 12 residues long. V dropped 7 bases and J dropped 3 bases, with 10 bases sitting between them. The CDR3 reads CASKDIFYEQYF. The CDR3 region has the DNA TGTGCCAGCAAGGACATTTTCTACGAGCAGTACTTC.

This clonotype was picked up many times. The chain is built from TRBV28 and TRBJ2-3; D may be TRBD2 (7 bases). Trimming took off 8 bases at V and 2 bases at J, with 26 bases between the two ends. CDR1 and CDR2 from the germline V gene are MDHEN and SYDVKM. The CDR3 length is 18 residues. This CDR3 reads CASVGGGAEPLHTDTQYF. DNA for the CDR3: TGTGCCAGCGTCGGAGGGGGGGCCGAGCCCCTTCACACAGATACGCAGTATTTT.

About this clonotype itself: A much larger clone is a single base away; this may be a read error. This chain links TRBV28 with TRBJ2-4, with 7 nucleotides matching TRBD1. Germline assignment: CDR1 MDHEN and CDR2 SYDVKM. The CDR3 has 13 amino acids. J was trimmed by 8 bases and V by 5 bases; bases with no gene match: 6. CDR3 amino acids: CASSQTGCYIQYF. Here the CDR3 DNA reads TGTGCCAGCAGTCAGACAGGGTGCTACATTCAGTACTTC.

The sample holds many counts of this clonotype. The rearrangement uses TRBV20-1 and TRBJ2-7, with TRBD2 as a possible D gene (6 bases). Trimming removed 3 bases at V and 0 bases at J, with 6 bases between. This CDR3 region has 12 residues. Germline-derived CDR1 and CDR2 are DFQATT and SNEGSKA (reference sequence). The CDR3 DNA reads as TGCAGTGCTAGCGGGAGCTCCTACGAGCAGTACTTC. Translating it yields CSASGSSYEQYF.

The chain uses TRBV5-1 and TRBJ2-1, with a possible D match to TRBD2 (6 bases). CDR3 size: 16 residues. CDR1 SGHRS and CDR2 YFSETQ come from the germline V gene. V was pared by 1 base and J by 7 bases, with 18 bases between. This CDR3 is CASSLSVAGGWNEQFF. The DNA of the CDR3 is TGCGCCAGCAGCTTGTCCGTAGCTGGAGGGTGGAATGAGCAGTTCTTC.

There are many counts of this clonotype. The V gene is TRBV7-9, the J gene TRBJ1-1; TRBD1 might be the D (6 bases). The CDR3 is made up of 14 amino acids. The germline V and J ends were trimmed by 0 bases and 4 bases, with 9 bases remaining between them. Germline CDR1 is SEHNR and CDR2 is FQNEAQ (reference sequence). As DNA, the CDR3 is TGTGCCAGCAGCTTAGCGGCAGGGGTCACTGAAGCTTTCTTT. Residues: CASSLAAGVTEAFF.

The sample holds many counts of this clonotype. The chain employs TRBV14 and TRBJ2-5, with unresolved D. This CDR3 is 13 amino acids long. The germline V gene encodes CDR1 SGHDN and CDR2 FVKESK. V was pared by 3 bases and J by 0 bases, with 5 bases between. The DNA for the CDR3 is TGTGCCAGCAGCCAGATGTACCAAGAGACCCAGTACTTC. Protein sequence: CASSQMYQETQYF. The whole variable domain, remainder taken from reference TRBV14 and TRBJ2-5, is EAGVTQFPSHSVIEKGQTVTLRCDPISGHDNLYWYRRVMGKEIKFLLHFVKESKQDESGMPNNRFLAERTGGTYSTLKVQPAELEDSGVYFCASSQMYQETQYFGPGTRLLVL.

This clonotype was seen repeatedly, ten times or more. The chain joins TRBV4-1 to TRBJ1-5, with 12 positions matching TRBD1. Germline trimming cut 0 bases from V and 6 bases from J; bases unmatched to any gene: 3. Germline lookup yields CDR1 MGHRA and CDR2 YSYEKL. This CDR3 is built from 16 residues. The CDR3: CASSQDGDRGLQPQHF. The DNA of the CDR3 is TGCGCCAGCAGCCAAGATGGGGACAGGGGGCTTCAGCCCCAGCATTTT.

This clonotype came up a few times. The genes are TRBV7-9 and TRBJ1-1; 10 bases map to TRBD1. This CDR3 is 15 amino acids long. The germline gives CDR1 SEHNR, CDR2 FQNEAQ (reference sequence). Losses at the gene ends were 6 bases for V and 4 bases for J; bases not matched to a gene: 8. CDR3 sequence reads: CASSRQGALGTEAFF. CDR3 DNA: TGTGCCAGCAGTCGACAGGGGGCGTTGGGCACTGAAGCTTTCTTT.

Of note for this clonotype: The junction shows a germline mismatch at one end, possibly a read error. The chain joins TRBV20-1 to TRBJ2-1, with 11 bases identical to TRBD2. This CDR3 has 15 residues. CDR1 DFQATT and CDR2 SNEGSKA come from the germline V gene (reference sequence). The CDR3: CSAASGTSGFNEQFF. CDR3 DNA sequence: TGCAGTGCTGCCTCCGGGACTAGCGGCTTCAATGAGCAATTCTTC.